What follows are 17 T cell receptor beta chains derived from one specimen sequenced in a study of glioma-infiltrating T cells after dendritic cell vaccination (dated by TCRdb to about 2016). The library came from the immunoSEQ multiplex PCR assay. Sourced from immuneACCESS, this table was stored by TCRdb with only in-frame sequences that have V and J called. A share of the clones is absent; for the studies checked, an unresolved V gene accounts for under half, and the remainder has no known explanation. Present in this sample are roughly 70,000 clones, around 80% of which were seen just once. Under 2.5% of the sample belongs to the ten largest clones. The sample consisted of blood, taken before dendritic cell vaccination. The receptors originated from a human donor with glioblastoma.

The chain combines TRBV4-2 with TRBJ2-5; D unclear. This CDR3 spans 11 amino acids. Deletions cut 2 bases from V and 5 bases from J, with 3 bases between. Germline CDR1 and CDR2: LGHNA and YNFKEQ. CDR3 bases: TGTGCCAGCAGCCAACTGGAGACCCAGTACTTC. This translates into CASSQLETQYF.

The count of this clone is one. The chain has TRBV5-1 and TRBJ1-4; 7 bases map to TRBD1. Trimming removed 4 bases from V and 5 bases from J; junction bases left unmatched: 11. CDR1 is SGHRS and CDR2 is YFSETQ in the germline V gene. This CDR3 is 16 amino acids long. The CDR3 loop reads CASSVFIGGRNEKLFF. CDR3 sequence (DNA): TGCGCCAGCAGCGTTTTTATAGGGGGCAGAAATGAAAAACTGTTTTTT.

The J gene is TRBJ1-1, the V gene TRBV6-5; 8 bases fit TRBD1. Germline V gene sequence: CDR1 MNHEY, CDR2 SVGAGI. V lost 0 bases to trimming and J lost 8 bases; unmatched junction nucleotides: 2. This CDR3 has 13 amino acids. CDR3 sequence (DNA): TGTGCCAGCAGTTACTCGACAGGGGAAGAAGCTTTCTTT. It translates to CASSYSTGEEAFF.

The J gene is TRBJ1-1, the V gene TRBV7-9; 9 bases map to TRBD1. Germline V gene data show CDR1 as SEHNR and CDR2 as FQNEAQ (reference sequence). V gave up 5 bases and J gave up 1 base; unmatched junction bases: 5. CDR3 length: 15 amino acids. The CDR3 spells CASSPSDRGNTEAFF. The DNA for the CDR3 is TGTGCCAGCAGCCCTTCGGACAGGGGGAACACTGAAGCTTTCTTT. Full variable domain (missing parts from reference TRBV7-9 and TRBJ1-1): DTGVSQNPRHKITKRGQNVTFRCDPISEHNRLYWYRQTLGQGPEFLTYFQNEAQLEKSRLLSDRFSAERPKGSFSTLEIQRTEQGDSAMYLCASSPSDRGNTEAFFGQGTRLTVV.

The chain carries TRBV11-1 and TRBJ1-2; a possible D gene is TRBD1 (6 bases). The CDR3 has 15 residues. CDR1 and CDR2 (germline): SGHAT, FQDESV (reference sequence). Trimming shortened V by 1 base and J by 4 bases, and 13 bases separated the two germline ends. The CDR3 region is CASSLGQTGSYGYTF. The CDR3 DNA sequence: TGTGCCAGCAGCTTAGGCCAGACAGGCTCCTATGGCTACACCTTC.

This chain links TRBV7-9 with TRBJ1-6; 12 bases align to TRBD1. The ends lost 5 bases at V and 9 bases at J; junction bases unmatched: 8. CDR3 length equals 16 residues. Germline CDR1 and CDR2: SEHNR and FQNEAQ (reference sequence). The CDR3 protein is CASSGGDRGLLSPLHF. The CDR3 nucleotides are TGTGCCAGCAGCGGGGGGGACAGGGGGCTCCTTTCACCCCTCCACTTT.

V gene TRBV7-2 combines with J gene TRBJ1-1, with 7 bases matching TRBD1. Germline V gene sequence: CDR1 SGHTA, CDR2 FQGNSA. V was pared by 5 bases and J by 4 bases, with 16 bases of the junction left unmatched. The CDR3 contains 17 residues. CDR3 sequence: CASSRGQGGVEFTEAFF. For the CDR3, the DNA is TGTGCCAGCAGCCGGGGTCAGGGGGGAGTAGAGTTCACTGAAGCTTTCTTT.

This chain joins TRBV4-2 and TRBJ2-2; D may be TRBD1 (6 bases). Germline V lookup: CDR1 LGHNA, CDR2 YNFKEQ. The CDR3 covers 15 residues. Trimming cost V 4 bases and J 1 base, with 10 bases left between them. The CDR3 DNA sequence: TGTGCCAGCAGCCTCGGGACACAGAACACCGGGGAGCTGTTTTTT. Encoded protein: CASSLGTQNTGELFF.

The chain carries TRBV7-9 and TRBJ2-5, with D maybe TRBD1 (5 bases). Deletions cut 5 bases from V and 3 bases from J, with 13 bases between. Per germline, CDR1 SEHNR and CDR2 FQNEAQ (reference sequence). The CDR3 consists of 14 residues. The CDR3 nucleotides are TGTGCCAGCAGCCGTCCCGACAGCGAAGAGACCCAGTACTTC. Its translation: CASSRPDSEETQYF.

Worth noting for this clone: Other DNA sequences of this sample code for an identical CDR3. CDR3 region: CASSATATNEKLFF. CDR3 sequence (DNA): TGTGCCAGCAGTGCGACTGCAACTAATGAAAAACTGTTTTTT. The V call is TRBV9, the J call TRBJ1-4; D uncertain. The CDR3 contains 14 residues. The germline V gene encodes CDR1 SGDLS and CDR2 YYNGEE. V shed 5 bases and J shed 0 bases, with 8 bases lying between them.

The V and J genes are TRBV27 and TRBJ1-2; 9 bases fit TRBD1. Germline V gene lookup returns CDR1 MNHEY and CDR2 SMNVEV (reference sequence). This CDR3 has 19 amino acids. V lost 5 bases and J lost 2; bases outside the gene matches: 18. CDR3 amino acids: CASSPRNSGTGSFNYGYTF. For the CDR3, the DNA is TGTGCCAGCAGTCCGCGTAATTCCGGGACAGGGAGTTTCAACTATGGCTACACCTTC.

The chain uses TRBV5-1 and TRBJ2-3, with TRBD1 as a possible D gene (5 bases). CDR1 and CDR2 from the germline V gene are SGHRS and YFSETQ. CDR3 length: 13 residues. V lost 4 bases and J 4 bases, leaving 10 bases between the germline ends. CDR3 DNA: TGCGCCAGCAGCCAGGGTGGCGCAGATACGCAGTATTTT. It codes for CASSQGGADTQYF. The variable domain in full, completed from reference TRBV5-1 and TRBJ2-3, reads KAGVTQTPRYLIKTRGQQVTLSCSPISGHRSVSWYQQTPGQGLQFLFEYFSETQRNKGNFPGRFSGRQFSNSRSEMNVSTLELGDSALYLCASSQGGADTQYFGPGTRLTVL.

In its sample, this clone was seen a few times. The rearrangement joins TRBV9 to TRBJ2-1; 10 nucleotides line up with TRBD1. V shed 2 bases, J shed 7 bases, and the junction held 6 bases outside the gene matches. CDR1 is SGDLS, CDR2 YYNGEE, per germline. The CDR3 covers 15 residues. The CDR3: CASSVGQGVRNEQFF. The CDR3 coding sequence is TGTGCCAGCAGCGTCGGACAGGGGGTTCGGAATGAGCAGTTCTTC.

The chain carries TRBV7-9 and TRBJ2-7, with D possibly matching TRBD2 (6 bases). From germline, CDR1 is SEHNR and CDR2 FQNEAQ (reference sequence). V dropped 4 bases and J dropped 4 bases, with 8 bases sitting between them. This CDR3 spans 12 amino acids. CDR3 region: CASSSRDYEQYF. CDR3 DNA: TGTGCCAGCAGCTCGCGGGATTACGAGCAGTACTTC.

The J gene is TRBJ1-3, the V gene TRBV10-3, with D tentatively TRBD1 (5 bases). Germline V gives CDR1 ENHRY, CDR2 SYGVKD. V was trimmed by 6 bases and J by 0 bases, leaving 18 bases between them. The CDR3 is made up of 17 amino acids. Here the CDR3 DNA reads TGTGCCATCAGCGGGGGGGAGGGCGCGCTCTCTGGAAACACCATATATTTT. It yields the protein CAISGGEGALSGNTIYF.

V usage is TRBV7-2 and J usage is TRBJ2-2; 8 bases are a match to TRBD2. V trimming: 5 bases; J trimming: 0 bases; junction bases outside the gene matches: 5. Germline V gives CDR1 SGHTA, CDR2 FQGNSA. This CDR3 is 16 amino acids long. CDR3 protein: CASSILSGANTGELFF. As DNA, the CDR3 is TGTGCCAGCAGCATCCTTAGCGGGGCGAACACCGGGGAGCTGTTTTTT.

The chain combines TRBV5-1 with TRBJ2-6; 9 nucleotides match TRBD1. The CDR3 extends over 15 amino acids. Germline-derived CDR1 and CDR2 are SGHRS and YFSETQ. V was clipped by 4 bases and J by 15 bases; unmatched bases: 14. The CDR3, as DNA: TGCGCCAGCAGCCAAAAGACCGGGACAGGGCGAAGCCTGACTTTC. It encodes CASSQKTGTGRSLTF. Drawing the rest from reference TRBV5-1 and TRBJ2-6, the complete variable domain is KAGVTQTPRYLIKTRGQQVTLSCSPISGHRSVSWYQQTPGQGLQFLFEYFSETQRNKGNFPGRFSGRQFSNSRSEMNVSTLELGDSALYLCASSQKTGTGRSLTFGAGSRLTVL.